The 17 T cell receptor beta chains below were found in one sample sequenced in a study of T cell changes during pregnancy in multiple sclerosis. The protocol was immunoSEQ multiplex PCR, while the TCRdb copy is restricted to in-frame clones and leaves out a portion. The sample gives more than 25,000 clones, about nine tenths of which show up once; roughly 7.5% is in the top ten. This material consisted of CD8+ T cells from peripheral blood mononuclear cells, taken after pregnancy. The receptors were sampled from a female donor with multiple sclerosis, enrolled in a pregnancy study.

V gene TRBV11-2 combines with J gene TRBJ2-2, with 8 positions matching TRBD2. The CDR3 totals 14 residues. Germline CDR1 reads SGHAT; CDR2 reads FQNNGV. V was pared by 10 bases and J by 0 bases, with 4 bases of the junction left unmatched. CDR3 residues: CATSRGANTGELFF. As DNA, the CDR3 is TGTGCCACCTCGCGGGGGGCGAACACCGGGGAGCTGTTTTTT.

This chain joins TRBV27 and TRBJ2-2, with D perhaps TRBD1 (5 bases). Deletions cut 3 bases from V and 0 bases from J, with 8 bases between. This CDR3 has 15 amino acids. The germline V gene encodes CDR1 MNHEY and CDR2 SMNVEV (reference sequence). The CDR3 loop is CASSLAGSNTGELFF. DNA of the CDR3: TGTGCCAGCAGTTTGGCAGGGTCGAACACCGGGGAGCTGTTTTTT.

The chain employs TRBV4-3 and TRBJ2-7; 7 bases fit TRBD1. The J segment lost 3 bases and the V segment lost 0 bases, leaving 2 bases of the junction unmatched. Germline-derived CDR1 and CDR2 are LGHNA and YSLEER. CDR3 length equals 14 residues. The CDR3 bases are TGCGCCAGCAGCCAAGAGACAGGGAACTACGAGCAGTACTTC. It yields the protein CASSQETGNYEQYF.

The sample holds many counts of this clone. This sequence joins TRBV19 and TRBJ2-1; 11 positions agree with TRBD2. The CDR3 is made up of 17 amino acids. The V and J ends lost 3 bases and 3 bases, in that order; junction bases with no gene match: 7. Germline V gene data show CDR1 as LNHDA and CDR2 as SQIVND (reference sequence). The CDR3 DNA sequence: TGTGCCAGTAGTATCAGTACTAGCGGGAGCATCTACAATGAGCAGTTCTTC. Encoded protein: CASSISTSGSIYNEQFF.

This rearrangement joins TRBV7-9 to TRBJ1-2; D unresolved. The V gene's germline CDR1 is SEHNR and CDR2 FQNEAQ (reference sequence). The V gene lost 7 bases and the J gene lost 6 bases, with 12 bases spanning the gap. This CDR3 has 12 amino acids. CDR3 sequence (DNA): TGTGCCAGCACCCTGGACGGGGATGGCTACACCTTC. Amino acid sequence: CASTLDGDGYTF.

In its sample, this clone was seen a few times. The chain recombines TRBV10-3 with TRBJ2-5; 7 bases are shared with TRBD1. CDR1 ENHRY and CDR2 SYGVKD come from the germline V gene. The CDR3 consists of 14 residues. V lost 9 bases and J lost 2; bases outside the gene matches: 9. CDR3 protein: CAIFDRDVQETQYF. The CDR3, as DNA: TGTGCCATTTTCGACAGGGACGTACAAGAGACCCAGTACTTC.

The chain links TRBV27 to TRBJ1-2; D may be TRBD1 (6 bases). Germline CDR1 and CDR2: MNHEY and SMNVEV (reference sequence). CDR3 length: 14 residues. Trimming took off 0 bases at V and 8 bases at J, with 13 bases between the two ends. CDR3 DNA: TGTGCCAGCAGTTTATCGACAGGAAGTAAGGGCTACACCTTC. Translating it yields CASSLSTGSKGYTF.

The V call is TRBV19, the J call TRBJ1-1; a weak D match, TRBD1 (5 bases). This CDR3 has 13 residues. The germline V and J ends were trimmed by 5 bases and 6 bases, with 13 bases remaining between them. Germline V gene lookup returns CDR1 LNHDA and CDR2 SQIVND (reference sequence). CDR3 residues: CASSFQGSPEAFF. CDR3 nucleotide sequence: TGTGCCAGTAGTTTTCAGGGAAGTCCTGAAGCTTTCTTT.

The chain recombines TRBV28 with TRBJ2-7, with D hard to call. Germline V CDR1 and CDR2: MDHEN, SYDVKM. Trimming cost V 5 bases and J 6 bases, with 14 bases left between them. The CDR3 extends over 13 amino acids. The CDR3 DNA follows: TGTGCCAGCAGTCCCCCACTCTTGTCCGAGCAGTACTTC. It yields the protein CASSPPLLSEQYF.

The genes are TRBV19 and TRBJ1-1; 8 nucleotides align to TRBD1. This CDR3 region has 15 residues. Germline V gene data show CDR1 as LNHDA and CDR2 as SQIVND (reference sequence). The V and J ends lost 5 bases and 4 bases, in that order; junction bases with no gene match: 9. CDR3 DNA: TGTGCCAGTAGTCCCCGGACAGGGCTGGGCACTGAAGCTTTCTTT. Residues: CASSPRTGLGTEAFF.

This chain joins TRBV28 and TRBJ1-4; 9 bases are a match to TRBD1. J was trimmed by 10 bases and V by 2 bases; bases with no gene match: 5. The germline V gene has CDR1 MDHEN and CDR2 SYDVKM. There are 14 residues in the CDR3. As DNA, the CDR3 is TGTGCCAGCAGTTTACAGCCGGGACAGGGAAAACTGTTTTTT. It is translated as CASSLQPGQGKLFF.

This rearrangement joins TRBV6-8 to TRBJ2-1; possibly TRBD2 for D (7 bases). The CDR3 extends over 17 amino acids. V was pared by 10 bases and J by 1 base, with 23 bases between. Germline values: CDR1 MNHGY, CDR2 SAAAGT. The CDR3 DNA follows: TGTGCCAATCAGTTAGGGGGGACTACGAGATCCTACAATGAGCAGTTCTTC. Its translation: CANQLGGTTRSYNEQFF.

The genes are TRBV28 and TRBJ1-1, with D unresolved. Germline V CDR1 and CDR2: MDHEN, SYDVKM. V dropped 3 bases and J dropped 4 bases, with 6 bases sitting between them. CDR3 size: 12 residues. The CDR3 region is CASSFQRTEAFF. Here the CDR3 DNA reads TGTGCCAGCAGTTTCCAGCGCACTGAAGCTTTCTTT.

V usage is TRBV7-2 and J usage is TRBJ2-7; D remains ambiguous. The CDR3 covers 14 residues. Germline V gene lookup returns CDR1 SGHTA and CDR2 FQGNSA. Trimming pared 3 bases from V and 0 bases from J, leaving 9 bases between. CDR3 sequence: CASSFGGSSYEQYF. The CDR3 DNA reads as TGTGCCAGCAGCTTTGGCGGCAGCTCCTACGAGCAGTACTTC.

This clone has only a few counts. The chain's CDR3 is CASSQTPTGELFF. CDR3 nucleotides: TGTGCCAGCAGTCAGACACCCACCGGGGAGCTGTTTTTT. This chain joins TRBV6-4 and TRBJ2-2; D unclear. The CDR3 runs 13 residues. CDR1 MRHNA and CDR2 SNTAGT come from the germline V gene. The germline V and J ends were trimmed by 5 bases and 4 bases, with 8 bases remaining between them.

The rearrangement links TRBV5-3 to TRBJ2-2; D might be TRBD2 (6 bases). TRBV5-3 carries the ORF label, with uncertain function. The length of the CDR3 is 16 residues. V gave up 6 bases and J gave up 6 bases, with 21 bases separating them. The CDR3 loop is CARTFAGTGSPGELFF. The CDR3 DNA reads TGTGCCAGAACGTTCGCCGGGACTGGTAGTCCCGGGGAGCTGTTTTTT.

V gene TRBV27 combines with J gene TRBJ1-5; D is uncertain. Germline V gene lookup returns CDR1 MNHEY and CDR2 SMNVEV (reference sequence). This CDR3 is 13 amino acids long. Trimming stripped 6 bases from V and 4 bases from J, with 10 bases between. This chain's CDR3 is CASSYSSNQPQHF. The CDR3 bases are TGTGCCAGCAGCTACAGCTCTAATCAGCCCCAGCATTTT.